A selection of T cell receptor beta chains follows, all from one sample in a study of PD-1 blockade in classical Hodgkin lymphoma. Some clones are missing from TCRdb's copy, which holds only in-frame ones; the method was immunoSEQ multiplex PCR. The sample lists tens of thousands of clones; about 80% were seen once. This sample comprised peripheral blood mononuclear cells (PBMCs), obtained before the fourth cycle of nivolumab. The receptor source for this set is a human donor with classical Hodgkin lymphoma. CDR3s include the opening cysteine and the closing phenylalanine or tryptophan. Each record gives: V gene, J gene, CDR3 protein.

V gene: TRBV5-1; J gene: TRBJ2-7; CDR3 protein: CASSLVAGSYEQYF
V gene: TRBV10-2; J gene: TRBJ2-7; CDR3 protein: CASRETSGGKLYEQYF
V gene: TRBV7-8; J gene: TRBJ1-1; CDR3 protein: CASSLRLGVNTEAFF
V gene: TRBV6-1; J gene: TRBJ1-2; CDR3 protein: CASSDPNGDRANYGYTF
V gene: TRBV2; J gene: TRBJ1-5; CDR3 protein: CASTRGTASDNQPQHF
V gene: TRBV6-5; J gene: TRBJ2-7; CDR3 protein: CASSTSTGGIYEQYF
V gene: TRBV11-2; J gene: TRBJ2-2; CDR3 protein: CASSLDYGSGELFF
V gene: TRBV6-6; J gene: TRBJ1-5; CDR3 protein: CASSYSPLNQPQHF
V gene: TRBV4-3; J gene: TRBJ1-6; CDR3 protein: CASSLRTGSSYNSPLHF
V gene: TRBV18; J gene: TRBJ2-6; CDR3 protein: CASSPQKTGVSGANVLTF
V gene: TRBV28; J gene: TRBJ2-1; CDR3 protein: CASRKAGIRETNEQFF
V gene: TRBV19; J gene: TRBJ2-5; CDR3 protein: CASSSSGEGETQYF
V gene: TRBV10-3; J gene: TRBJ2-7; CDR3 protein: CAIKGTSSYEQYF
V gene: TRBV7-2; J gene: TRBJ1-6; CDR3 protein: CASRMGTSNSPLHF
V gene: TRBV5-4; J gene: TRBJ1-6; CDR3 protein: CASSVNRAYNSPLHF
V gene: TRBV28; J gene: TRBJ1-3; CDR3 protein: CASSFDSSSGNTIYF
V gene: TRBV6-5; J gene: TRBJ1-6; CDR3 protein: CASTSGRGDSPLHF
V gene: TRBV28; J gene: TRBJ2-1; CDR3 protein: CASTPGNPFGNEQFF
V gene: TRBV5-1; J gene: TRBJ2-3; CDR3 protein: CASSLEDQRRDTQYF
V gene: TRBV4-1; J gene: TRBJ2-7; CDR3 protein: CASSQFGEQYF
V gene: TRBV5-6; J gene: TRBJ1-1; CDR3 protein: CASSLAGGFFDTEAFF
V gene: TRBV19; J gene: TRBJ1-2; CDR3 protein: CASSPSGQGHYGYTF
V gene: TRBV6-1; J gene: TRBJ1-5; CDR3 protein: CASSGYTGYSNQPQHF
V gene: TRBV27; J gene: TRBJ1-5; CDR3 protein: CASSFDGRQPQHF
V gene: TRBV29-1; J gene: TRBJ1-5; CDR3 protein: CSVGRGVSVWTCNQPQHF